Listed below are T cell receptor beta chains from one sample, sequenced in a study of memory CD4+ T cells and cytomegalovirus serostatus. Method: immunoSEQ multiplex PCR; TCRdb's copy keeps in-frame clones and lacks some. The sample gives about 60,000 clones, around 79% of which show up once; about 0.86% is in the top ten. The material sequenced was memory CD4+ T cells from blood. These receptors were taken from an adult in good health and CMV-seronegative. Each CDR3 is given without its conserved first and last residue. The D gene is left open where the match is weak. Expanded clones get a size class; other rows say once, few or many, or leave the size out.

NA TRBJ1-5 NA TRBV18 ASSPAGALPNQPQH
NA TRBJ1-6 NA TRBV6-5 ASKAGINSPLH
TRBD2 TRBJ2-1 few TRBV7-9 ASSGTSGRSNEQF
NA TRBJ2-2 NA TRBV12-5 ASAGPNTGELF
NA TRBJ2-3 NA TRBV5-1 ASSPGTHTAVDTQY
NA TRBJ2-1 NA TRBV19 ASSISRGSLNNEQF
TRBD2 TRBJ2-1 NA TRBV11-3 ASSLSSGSGNEQF
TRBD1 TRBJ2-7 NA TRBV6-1 AIQNTGGRYEQY
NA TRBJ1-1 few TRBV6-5 ASTRGTEAF
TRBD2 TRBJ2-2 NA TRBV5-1 ASSPRLSSGGRNTGELF
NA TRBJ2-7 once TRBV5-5 ASSPFAVEQY
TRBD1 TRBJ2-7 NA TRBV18 ASSENLGQGAVEQY
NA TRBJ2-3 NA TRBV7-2 ASSLPSTDTQY
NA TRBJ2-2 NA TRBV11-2 ASSLYRATGELF
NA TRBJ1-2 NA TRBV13 ASSQSRRAGYGYT
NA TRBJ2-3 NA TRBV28 ASSLWGTDTQY
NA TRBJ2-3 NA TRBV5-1 ASSLGADDTQY
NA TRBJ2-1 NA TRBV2 ASSEATSLNEQF
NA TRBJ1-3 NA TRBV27 ASCAGGLFSGNTIY
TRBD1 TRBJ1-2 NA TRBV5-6 ASSWDRGTGGYT
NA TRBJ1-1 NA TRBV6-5 ASTLRGGSAEAF
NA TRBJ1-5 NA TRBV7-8 ASSLGRVTGIGNQPQH
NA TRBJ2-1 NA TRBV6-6 ASSPTGTRAYEQF
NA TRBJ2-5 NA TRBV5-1 ASSLQGMGETQY
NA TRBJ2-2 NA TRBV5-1 ASSLVAGANTGELF
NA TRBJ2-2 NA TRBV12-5 ASGLGGSRTGELF
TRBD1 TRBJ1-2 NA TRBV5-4 ASSDRVGYT
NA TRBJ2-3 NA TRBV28 ASSLGGLDTQY
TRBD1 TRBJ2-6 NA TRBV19 ASSISGQGAIISGANVLT
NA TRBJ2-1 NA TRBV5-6 ASSFSANDNEQF
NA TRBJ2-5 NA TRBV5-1 ASSPGSYQETQY
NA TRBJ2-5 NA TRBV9 ASSVSSSAQTQY
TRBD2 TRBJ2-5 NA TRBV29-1 SAGGGGETQY
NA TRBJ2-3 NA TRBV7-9 ASSSSPPGADTQY
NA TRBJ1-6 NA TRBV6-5 ASSAYNSPLH
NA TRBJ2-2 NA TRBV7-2 ASSSITQRPGELF
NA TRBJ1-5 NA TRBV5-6 ASSQGGISNQPQH
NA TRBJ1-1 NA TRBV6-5 ASSYSQPAEAF
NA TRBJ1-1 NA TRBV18 ASSPGAGRRTEAF
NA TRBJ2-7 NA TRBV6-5 ASSFAPGSGEQY
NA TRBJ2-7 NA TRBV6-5 ASRLTHTYEQY
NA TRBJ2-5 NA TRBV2 ASNLGFAEQY
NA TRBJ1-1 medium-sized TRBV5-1 ASSLDRGTQRNTEAF
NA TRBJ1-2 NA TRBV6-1 ASSERGPFYT
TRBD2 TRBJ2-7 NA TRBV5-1 ASSLVTASMGLAGGFSYEQY